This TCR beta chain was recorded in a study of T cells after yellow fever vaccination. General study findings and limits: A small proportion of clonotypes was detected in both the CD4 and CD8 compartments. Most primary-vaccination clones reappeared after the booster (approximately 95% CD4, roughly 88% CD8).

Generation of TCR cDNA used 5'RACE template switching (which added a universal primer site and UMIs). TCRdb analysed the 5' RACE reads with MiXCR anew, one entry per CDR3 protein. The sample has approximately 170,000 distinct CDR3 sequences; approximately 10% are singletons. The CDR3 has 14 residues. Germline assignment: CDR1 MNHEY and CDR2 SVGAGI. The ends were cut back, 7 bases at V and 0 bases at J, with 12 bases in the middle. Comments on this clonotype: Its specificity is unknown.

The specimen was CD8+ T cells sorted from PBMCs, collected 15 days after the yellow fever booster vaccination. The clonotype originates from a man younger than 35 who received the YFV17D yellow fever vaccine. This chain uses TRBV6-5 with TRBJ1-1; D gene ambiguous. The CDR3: CASTKRYMNTEAFF. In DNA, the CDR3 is TGTGCCAGCACCAAGCGCTACATGAACACTGAAGCTTTCTTT.